This is a list of T cell receptor beta chains from one sample in a study of Ad26.COV2.S vaccination and SARS-CoV-2 variants. Measured with immunoSEQ multiplex PCR; TCRdb has only the in-frame clones, and not every one. The sample shows roughly 140,000 clones, 86% of them seen only once. The specimen comprised peripheral blood, sampled after recovery from COVID-19. The receptor set was obtained from a human donor who had recovered from COVID-19. CDR3s include the opening cysteine and the closing phenylalanine or tryptophan.

TRBV29-1,CSVEESPGLNEKLFF
TRBV9,CASSVAFGKLFF
TRBV6-1,CASSERRDSTDTQYF
TRBV10-1,CASSELAGTTDTQYF
TRBV6-6,CASSYSQGISTDTQYF
TRBV18,CASSPYTGEEQYF
TRBV9,CASSASPGTAGGQETQYF
TRBV29-1,CSVDPLGKEQYF
TRBV28,CASGADSNEQYF
TRBV6-5,CASSYSLRGGLGEQFF
TRBV21-1,CASGAKGQNGYTF
TRBV28,CASSLSGQGTYNEQFF
TRBV28,CASRGLGGNYGYTF
TRBV19,CASSGQYNSPLHF
TRBV9,CASSATGGAQETQYF
TRBV7-9,CASSNSGGGNQPQHF
TRBV24-1,CATSEGLAGGFLSTDTQYF
TRBV7-2,CASSLVRNEAFF
TRBV30,CAWSAGDPQPQHF
TRBV6-5,CASIGPDDRTYEQYF
TRBV7-2,CASSFRDRVSDTQYF